Presented here are 27 T cell receptor beta chains from one specimen sequenced in a study of control samples from healthy donors and cancer patients. Sequencing was performed with immunoSEQ multiplex PCR; in TCRdb, only in-frame clones are kept and a portion is missing. The sample lists some 80,000 clones; about 90% were seen once. Sequencing input: blood. All receptors come from a man in his fifties in good health.

This clone came up a few times. The V and J genes are TRBV27 and TRBJ2-3; maybe TRBD1 (5 bases). The CDR3 loop spans 12 amino acids. Deletions cut 8 bases from V and 0 bases from J, with 6 bases between. The germline V gene encodes CDR1 MNHEY and CDR2 SMNVEV (reference sequence). The CDR3 DNA reads as TGTGCCAGCGGACAAAGCACAGATACGCAGTATTTT. Protein: CASGQSTDTQYF.

CDR3 sequence: CASSASGLASYNEQFF. As DNA, the CDR3 is TGTGCCAGCAGTGCATCCGGACTAGCCTCCTACAATGAGCAGTTCTTC. The V gene is TRBV6-1, the J gene TRBJ2-1, with 8 bases matching TRBD2. With V trimmed by 4 bases and J by 0 bases, 5 bases remained unmatched. The germline CDR1 and CDR2 sequences are MNHNS and SASEGT. This CDR3 has 16 residues.

This chain connects TRBV5-8 to TRBJ1-5; D might be TRBD1 (5 bases). Trimming removed 2 bases from V and 3 bases from J, with 15 bases in between. The germline CDR1 and CDR2 sequences are SGHTS and YDEGEE. The CDR3 runs 16 residues. CDR3 residues: CASSLGTGTFNQPQHF. CDR3 nucleotides: TGTGCCAGCAGCTTAGGGACGGGAACGTTCAATCAGCCCCAGCATTTT.

The J gene is TRBJ2-3, the V gene TRBV5-1, with 9 bases aligning to TRBD2. This CDR3 is 17 amino acids long. The V gene end was trimmed by 0 bases and the J gene end by 0 bases; junction bases not matched to a gene: 5. CDR1 and CDR2 (germline): SGHRS, YFSETQ. The CDR3 nucleotides read TGCGCCAGCAGCTTGGTACCGGGACTAGCAAGCACAGATACGCAGTATTTT. The encoded protein is CASSLVPGLASTDTQYF.

The J gene is TRBJ2-7, the V gene TRBV30; the D call may be TRBD1 or TRBD2 (5 bases each). The ends were cut back, 2 bases at V and 11 bases at J, with 19 bases in the middle. CDR1 is GTSNPN and CDR2 is SVGIG in the germline V gene (reference sequence). This CDR3 region has 13 residues. The CDR3 protein is CAWSLGTPAHEYF. CDR3 bases: TGTGCCTGGAGTTTGGGGACGCCCGCGCACGAGTACTTC.

CDR3 bases: TGTGCCAGCAGCTTAAACGGGAGACATCTCGAAGAGACCCAGTACTTC. This codes for CASSLNGRHLEETQYF. The chain recombines TRBV7-2 with TRBJ2-5; TRBD2 is a possible D gene (6 bases). This CDR3 is built from 16 residues. Trimming left V 2 bases short and J 3 bases short, with 16 bases between. Germline-derived CDR1 and CDR2 are SGHTA and FQGNSA.

The chain couples TRBV5-6 to TRBJ1-6; D perhaps matches TRBD1 (5 bases). CDR1 and CDR2 (germline): SGHDT, YYEEEE. The length of the CDR3 is 15 residues. The ends were cut back, 2 bases at V and 5 bases at J, with 11 bases in the middle. CDR3 DNA: TGTGCCAGCAGCTTCGGGGGTGGGGATAATTCACCCCTCCACTTT. This encodes CASSFGGGDNSPLHF.

This clone was seen only a few times. The CDR3 here is CASSSSRSGNTIYF. The CDR3 DNA follows: TGTGCCAGCAGCTCTTCCCGCTCTGGAAACACCATATATTTT. The V and J genes are TRBV5-4 and TRBJ1-3, with D unresolved. The CDR3 is 14 amino acids. With 3 bases removed from V and 0 bases from J, the gap between germline ends came to 7 bases. CDR1 and CDR2 from the germline V gene are SGHNT and YYREEE (reference sequence).

This chain connects TRBV25-1 to TRBJ2-5; no clear D gene. The germline V gene encodes CDR1 MGHDK and CDR2 SYGVNS. The CDR3 extends over 15 amino acids. Trimming took off 0 bases at V and 2 bases at J, with 10 bases between the two ends. CDR3 DNA: TGTGCCAGCAGTGAATACTCGGGCGGACAAGAGACCCAGTACTTC. It specifies CASSEYSGGQETQYF.

The chain links TRBV5-4 to TRBJ1-4, with 7 bases lining up with TRBD1. With V trimmed by 3 bases and J by 4 bases, 9 bases remained unmatched. The CDR3 has 16 amino acids. CDR1 SGHNT and CDR2 YYREEE come from the germline V gene (reference sequence). The CDR3 protein is CASSSKSTGFNEKLFF. DNA for the CDR3: TGTGCCAGCAGCTCGAAATCGACAGGGTTTAATGAAAAACTGTTTTTT.

This clone was observed once. This rearrangement joins TRBV12-3 or TRBV12-4 to TRBJ1-3; D not certain. With 5 bases removed from V and 2 bases from J, the gap between germline ends came to 7 bases. The CDR3 is 13 residues long. The CDR3 reads CASSTRPGNTIYF. The CDR3 nucleotides read TGTGCCAGCAGTACCCGCCCTGGAAACACCATATATTTT.

The J gene is TRBJ1-2, the V gene TRBV10-3; D not resolved. From germline, CDR1 is ENHRY and CDR2 SYGVKD. The V gene lost 10 bases and the J gene lost 4 bases, with 22 bases spanning the gap. This CDR3 has 15 residues. Here the CDR3 reads CATAQPGDLFYGYTF. The CDR3 nucleotides read TGTGCCACCGCCCAACCAGGTGACCTATTCTATGGCTACACCTTC.

The chain links TRBV18 to TRBJ1-4, with a possible D match to TRBD1 (5 bases). The CDR3 loop spans 12 amino acids. Germline CDR1 KGHSH, CDR2 LQKENI. V lost 3 bases and J lost 6, with 5 bases in between. CDR3 sequence (DNA): TGTGCCAGCTCACCGGGGGATGAAAAACTGTTTTTT. This encodes CASSPGDEKLFF.

The chain combines TRBV11-2 with TRBJ2-7; 7 nucleotides align to TRBD1. After removal of 5 bases from V and 5 bases from J, the junction contained 12 bases not matched to a gene. The CDR3 covers 15 residues. Germline V gives CDR1 SGHAT, CDR2 FQNNGV. This CDR3 reads CASSTTGTAYDEQYF. In DNA form, the CDR3 reads TGTGCCAGCAGCACTACCGGGACAGCCTATGACGAGCAGTACTTC.

V usage is TRBV24-1 and J usage is TRBJ1-4, with D maybe TRBD1 (5 bases). This CDR3 has 15 amino acids. From germline, CDR1 is KGHDR and CDR2 SFDVKD. Trimming took 7 bases from V and 10 from J, leaving 21 bases between them. The CDR3 spells CATSEQGDFRGKLFF. The CDR3 DNA follows: TGTGCCACCAGCGAACAAGGGGATTTTCGTGGAAAACTGTTTTTT.

This clone was found once. Written as DNA, the CDR3 is TGTGCCAGCAGCTTAGGGGTAAATAGCAATCAGCCCCAGCATTTT. Amino acid sequence: CASSLGVNSNQPQHF. V and J are TRBV7-2 and TRBJ1-5; D is ambiguous. CDR3 length: 15 amino acids. Per the germline V gene, CDR1 is SGHTA and CDR2 is FQGNSA. Trimming cost V 1 base and J 0 bases, with 7 bases left between them.

The rearrangement joins TRBV10-1 to TRBJ2-3; the match to TRBD2 covers 11 bases. V was clipped by 4 bases and J by 1 base; unmatched bases: 4. Germline V gives CDR1 WNHNN, CDR2 SYGVQD (reference sequence). The CDR3 consists of 16 residues. CDR3 sequence: CASSAGTSGRTDTQYF. The DNA for the CDR3 is TGCGCCAGCAGTGCGGGGACTAGCGGACGCACAGATACGCAGTATTTT.

V and J are TRBV15 and TRBJ2-5; D uncertain. This CDR3 has 14 residues. CDR1 is LNHNV and CDR2 is YYDKDF in the germline V gene (reference sequence). Trimming removed 0 bases from V and 5 bases from J, with 10 bases in between. CDR3 loop: CATSRDPRQETQYF. CDR3 DNA: TGTGCCACCAGCAGAGATCCTAGGCAGGAGACCCAGTACTTC.

This clone was recorded only once. This chain connects TRBV11-3 to TRBJ2-3, with 9 bases matching TRBD2. Looked up from germline, CDR1 is SGHNT and CDR2 is YENEEA. The CDR3 sequence is 15 residues long. J gave up 3 bases and V 0 bases, and 1 base lay outside the gene matches. This chain's CDR3 is CASSLEGLATDTQYF. The DNA for the CDR3 is TGTGCCAGCAGCTTAGAGGGACTAGCAACAGATACGCAGTATTTT.

This clone was counted between two and nine times. This chain connects TRBV28 to TRBJ1-5; TRBD1 aligns across 10 bases. The CDR3 sequence is 14 residues long. The germline gives CDR1 MDHEN, CDR2 SYDVKM. Losses at the gene ends were 2 bases for V and 7 bases for J; bases not matched to a gene: 2. The CDR3 here is CASSLRDRGQPQHF. The CDR3 DNA follows: TGTGCCAGCAGTTTAAGGGACAGGGGACAGCCCCAGCATTTT.

The chain joins TRBV25-1 to TRBJ1-2; D is undetermined. Germline V gives CDR1 MGHDK, CDR2 SYGVNS. CDR3 length equals 13 residues. Trimming took 3 bases from V and 3 from J, leaving 8 bases between them. The CDR3 nucleotides read TGTGCCAGCAGTGACTACACGGACTATGGCTACACCTTC. It is translated as CASSDYTDYGYTF.

This clone came up once. The chain recombines TRBV5-8 with TRBJ1-2; 9 bases align to TRBD1. CDR1 SGHTS and CDR2 YDEGEE come from the germline V gene. The CDR3 consists of 15 residues. V trimming: 0 bases; J trimming: 4 bases; junction bases outside the gene matches: 4. The CDR3 loop reads CASSLALTGGYGYTF. The CDR3 DNA reads TGTGCCAGCAGCTTGGCTCTGACAGGGGGCTATGGCTACACCTTC. The variable domain in full, with the rest retrieved from reference TRBV5-8 and TRBJ1-2, is EAGVTQSPTHLIKTRGQQATLRCSPISGHTSVYWYQQALGLGLQFLLWYDEGEERNRGNFPPRFSGRQFPNYSSELNVNALELEDSALYLCASSLALTGGYGYTFGSGTRLTVV.

The chain has TRBV27 and TRBJ2-5, with D perhaps matching TRBD1 (5 bases). The V gene's germline CDR1 is MNHEY and CDR2 SMNVEV (reference sequence). Trimming took off 2 bases at V and 5 bases at J, with 12 bases between the two ends. The CDR3 sequence is 14 residues long. The CDR3 bases are TGTGCCAGCAGTTTAGGGGCGACAGCGGAGACCCAGTACTTC. Translation: CASSLGATAETQYF.

There are a few counts of this clone. The junction and the germline gene differ at one end; a read error may be behind it. This chain joins TRBV27 and TRBJ2-7; TRBD1 aligns across 9 bases. The CDR3 is 13 amino acids. Germline loops: CDR1 MNHEY, CDR2 SMNVEV (reference sequence). The CDR3 protein is CASSASNRGRLHF. CDR3 sequence (DNA): TGTGCCAGCAGCGCTTCGAACAGGGGGCGTCTGCACTTC.

This sequence joins TRBV5-1 and TRBJ2-1, with 10 bases that match TRBD1. Germline-derived CDR1 and CDR2 are SGHRS and YFSETQ. The CDR3 consists of 16 residues. Trimming removed 4 bases from V and 1 base from J; junction bases left unmatched: 5. CDR3 region: CASSIRTGGSYNEQFF. The CDR3 DNA reads as TGCGCCAGCAGCATCCGGACAGGGGGGTCCTACAATGAGCAGTTCTTC.

This clone was detected a few times. V usage is TRBV30 and J usage is TRBJ2-3, with D perhaps TRBD1 (6 bases). V lost 4 bases and J lost 3, with 8 bases in between. From germline, CDR1 is GTSNPN and CDR2 SVGIG (reference sequence). The CDR3 has 12 amino acids. The CDR3 is CAWTTGTDTQYF. The CDR3 DNA sequence: TGTGCCTGGACCACAGGGACAGATACGCAGTATTTT. The full variable domain, in which reference TRBV30 and TRBJ2-3 provide the parts outside the CDR3, is SQTIHQWPATLVQPVGSPLSLECTVEGTSNPNLYWYRQAAGRGLQLLFYSVGIGQISSEVPQNLSASRPQDRQFILSSKKLLLSDSGFYLCAWTTGTDTQYFGPGTRLTVL.

The chain joins TRBV11-2 to TRBJ2-1; 9 nucleotides line up with TRBD2. Germline lookup yields CDR1 SGHAT and CDR2 FQNNGV. This CDR3 is built from 14 residues. Germline trimming cut 5 bases from V and 12 bases from J; bases unmatched to any gene: 11. This chain's CDR3 is CASSLRTSARGQFF. The CDR3 DNA sequence: TGTGCCAGCAGCCTCAGGACTAGCGCTCGGGGGCAGTTCTTC.